This entry concerns a single T cell receptor beta chain. TCRdb keeps only in-frame clones here, not all; method: immunoSEQ multiplex PCR. The sample has 150,000 to 250,000 clones, around 87% seen once; the top ten hold approximately 2.4%. This sample stems from a study of blood T cell repertoires in COVID-19. Assignment of participants to cohorts was predicated upon participant-reported clinical history. The TCR sequence derives from a woman in her 30s who had recovered from COVID-19. Sequencing was carried out using PBMCs or T cells enriched from blood (not recorded which).

The CDR3 spells CASSLPWDRGPNNEQFF. Here the CDR3 DNA reads TGTGCCAGCAGCTTGCCCTGGGACAGGGGGCCTAACAATGAGCAGTTCTTC. V gene TRBV7-9 combines with J gene TRBJ2-1; 12 bases map to TRBD1. The ends lost 3 bases at V and 5 bases at J; junction bases unmatched: 8. Germline V gene sequence: CDR1 SEHNR, CDR2 FQNEAQ (reference sequence). The CDR3 runs 17 residues.